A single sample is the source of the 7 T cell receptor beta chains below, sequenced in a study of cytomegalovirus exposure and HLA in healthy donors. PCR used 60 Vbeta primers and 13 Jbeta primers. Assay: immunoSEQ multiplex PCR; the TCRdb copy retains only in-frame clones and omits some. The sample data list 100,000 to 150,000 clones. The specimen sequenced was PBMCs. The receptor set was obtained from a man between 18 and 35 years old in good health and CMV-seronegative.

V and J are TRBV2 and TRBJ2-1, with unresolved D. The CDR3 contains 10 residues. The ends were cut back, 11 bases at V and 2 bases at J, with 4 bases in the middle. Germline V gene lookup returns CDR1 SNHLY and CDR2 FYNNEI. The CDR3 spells CAGAYNEQFF. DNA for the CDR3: TGTGCCGGAGCCTACAATGAGCAGTTCTTC.

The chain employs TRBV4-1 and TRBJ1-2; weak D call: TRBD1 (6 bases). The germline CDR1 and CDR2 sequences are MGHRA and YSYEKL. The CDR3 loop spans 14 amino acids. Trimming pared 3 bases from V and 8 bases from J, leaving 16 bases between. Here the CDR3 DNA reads TGCGCCAGCAGCCACGGTACAGGGTTGGACGGCTACACCTTC. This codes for CASSHGTGLDGYTF.

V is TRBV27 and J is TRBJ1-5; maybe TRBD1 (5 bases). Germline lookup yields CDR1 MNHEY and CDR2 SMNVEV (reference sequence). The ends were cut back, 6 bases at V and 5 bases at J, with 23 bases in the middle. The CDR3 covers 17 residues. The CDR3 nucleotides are TGTGCCAGCAGGCGAACGTTAGGGGTTCCCCAGGATCAGCCCCAGCATTTT. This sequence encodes CASRRTLGVPQDQPQHF.

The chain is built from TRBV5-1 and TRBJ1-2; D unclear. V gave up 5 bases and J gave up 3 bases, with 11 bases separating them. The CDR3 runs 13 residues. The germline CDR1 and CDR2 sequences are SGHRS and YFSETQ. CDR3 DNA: TGCGCCAGCAGTCAAGTCTCAGACTATGGCTACACCTTC. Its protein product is CASSQVSDYGYTF.

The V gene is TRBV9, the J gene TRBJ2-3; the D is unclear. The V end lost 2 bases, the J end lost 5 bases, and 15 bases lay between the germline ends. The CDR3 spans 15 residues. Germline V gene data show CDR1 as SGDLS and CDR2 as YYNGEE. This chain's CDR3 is CASSVGLDPRDTQYF. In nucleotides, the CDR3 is TGTGCCAGCAGCGTCGGGTTAGACCCCCGAGATACGCAGTATTTT. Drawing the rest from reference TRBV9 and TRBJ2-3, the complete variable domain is DSGVTQTPKHLITATGQRVTLRCSPRSGDLSVYWYQQSLDQGLQFLIQYYNGEERAKGNILERFSAQQFPDLHSELNLSSLELGDSALYFCASSVGLDPRDTQYFGPGTRLTVL.

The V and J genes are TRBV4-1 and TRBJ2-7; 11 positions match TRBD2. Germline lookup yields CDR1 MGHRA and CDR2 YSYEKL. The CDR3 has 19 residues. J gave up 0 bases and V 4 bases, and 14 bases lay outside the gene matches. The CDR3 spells CASSLVFGLAGSFSYEQYF. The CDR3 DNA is TGCGCCAGCAGCCTCGTTTTTGGACTAGCGGGCTCATTCTCCTACGAGCAGTACTTC.

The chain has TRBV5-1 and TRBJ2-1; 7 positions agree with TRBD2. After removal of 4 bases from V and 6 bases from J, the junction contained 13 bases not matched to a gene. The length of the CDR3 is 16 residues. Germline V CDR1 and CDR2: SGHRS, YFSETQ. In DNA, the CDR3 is TGCGCCAGCAGCAGCATACCGGGACTACCACCCAATGAGCAGTTCTTC. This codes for CASSSIPGLPPNEQFF.